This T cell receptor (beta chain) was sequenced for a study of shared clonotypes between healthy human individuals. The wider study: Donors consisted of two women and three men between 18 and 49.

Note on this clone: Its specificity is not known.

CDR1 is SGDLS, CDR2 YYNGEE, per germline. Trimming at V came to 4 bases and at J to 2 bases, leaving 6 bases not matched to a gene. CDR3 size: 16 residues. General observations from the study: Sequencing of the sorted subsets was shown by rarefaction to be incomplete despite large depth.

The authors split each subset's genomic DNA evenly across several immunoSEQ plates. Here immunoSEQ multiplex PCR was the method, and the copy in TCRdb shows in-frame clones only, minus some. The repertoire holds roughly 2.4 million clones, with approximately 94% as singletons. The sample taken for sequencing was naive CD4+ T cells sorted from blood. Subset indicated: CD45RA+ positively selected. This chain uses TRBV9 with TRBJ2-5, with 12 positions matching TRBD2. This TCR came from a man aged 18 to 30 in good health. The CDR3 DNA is TGTGCCAGCAGCACTGGACTAGCGGGGATTCAAGAGACCCAGTACTTC. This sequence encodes CASSTGLAGIQETQYF.